This TCR beta chain is from a study of T cell repertoires in ileal Crohn's disease. Across the study: Median disease duration was roughly 7.9 years; 35% to 45% smoked at surgery. Surgery for a complication: stricturing in approximately 60%, penetrating in roughly 40%. M0 samples are biopsies from inflamed ileum in the resection specimen. Study observations and caveats: Clonality above 26.8% at surgery always came with endoscopic recurrence.

Time point given: inflamed ileum from the surgical specimen. Some clones are missing from TCRdb's copy, which holds only in-frame ones; the method was immunoSEQ multiplex PCR. The sample includes more than 1,500 clones, 65% to 90% of them seen just once. There are 13 residues in the CDR3. The germline V gene has CDR1 LNHDA and CDR2 SQIVND (reference sequence). The V gene lost 3 bases and the J gene lost 0 bases, with 5 bases spanning the gap. On this clone: What it binds is not known.

This sequence joins TRBV19 and TRBJ1-1; D gene unclear. Material for sequencing was ileal tissue. The TCR originated in an adult with Crohn's disease. DNA of the CDR3: TGTGCCAGTAGTATGTACATGAACACTGAAGCTTTCTTT. This sequence encodes CASSMYMNTEAFF.